The 17 T cell receptor beta chains reported below all come from one sample, sequenced in a study of cytomegalovirus exposure and HLA in healthy donors. The PCR was carried out with 60 Vbeta primers and 13 Jbeta primers. Repertoires were generated with immunoSEQ multiplex PCR, while TCRdb's copy carries only in-frame clones and drops some. The repertoire holds 160,000 or so clones, with around four fifths as singletons. Sample: PBMCs. The receptors shown here come from a man between 18 and 35 years old in good health and CMV-seronegative.

The chain couples TRBV18 to TRBJ1-4; 9 bases align to TRBD1. Germline CDR1 is KGHSH and CDR2 is LQKENI. J gave up 8 bases and V 4 bases, and 8 bases lay outside the gene matches. The CDR3 totals 15 residues. The CDR3 region is CASSQRQGGVEKLFF. The CDR3 nucleotides are TGTGCCAGCTCACAGAGACAGGGGGGAGTCGAAAAACTGTTTTTT. The complete variable domain, with remaining parts taken from reference TRBV18 and TRBJ1-4, reads NAGVMQNPRHLVRRRGQEARLRCSPMKGHSHVYWYRQLPEEGLKFMVYLQKENIIDESGMPKERFSAEFPKEGPSILRIQQVVRGDSAAYFCASSQRQGGVEKLFFGSGTQLSVL.

This chain connects TRBV10-3 to TRBJ2-7; D possibly corresponds to TRBD1 (5 bases). This CDR3 is 12 amino acids long. Germline CDR1 and CDR2: ENHRY and SYGVKD. V dropped 8 bases and J dropped 5 bases, with 13 bases sitting between them. The CDR3 nucleotides are TGTGCCATCCGATCTTCAGGGAACGAGCAGTACTTC. Translated: CAIRSSGNEQYF.

J is TRBJ2-5 and V is TRBV6-5; D may be TRBD2 (5 bases). Germline V gene data show CDR1 as MNHEY and CDR2 as SVGAGI. V shed 6 bases and J shed 5 bases, with 19 bases lying between them. This CDR3 contains 15 residues. CDR3 loop: CASSRARGLFETQYF. The CDR3 DNA is TGTGCCAGCAGCCGTGCGAGAGGGCTCTTCGAGACCCAGTACTTC.

Note on this clone: At one end, the junction sequence differs from germline, possibly due to a read error. The chain is built from TRBV18 and TRBJ1-1, with no clear D. CDR3 length: 14 amino acids. CDR1 is KGHSH and CDR2 is LQKENI in the germline V gene. This CDR3 reads CASSPVGMPTETFF. For the CDR3, the DNA is TGTGCCAGCTCACCAGTCGGTATGCCTACTGAAACTTTCTTT. Drawing the rest from reference TRBV18 and TRBJ1-1, the complete variable domain is NAGVMQNPRHLVRRRGQEARLRCSPMKGHSHVYWYRQLPEEGLKFMVYLQKENIIDESGMPKERFSAEFPKEGPSILRIQQVVRGDSAAYFCASSPVGMPTETFFGQGTRLTVV.

This clone came up once. V is TRBV5-1 and J is TRBJ2-7, with 8 bases identical to TRBD2. This CDR3 region has 14 residues. From germline, CDR1 is SGHRS and CDR2 YFSETQ. V gave up 0 bases and J gave up 6 bases; unmatched junction bases: 5. CDR3 residues: CASSLEGLAGEQYF. CDR3 nucleotides: TGCGCCAGCAGCTTGGAAGGGCTAGCGGGCGAGCAGTACTTC.

This clone was observed once. The rearrangement links TRBV7-2 to TRBJ1-1, with TRBD1 matching 7 bases. With 6 bases clipped from V and 8 bases from J, the junction kept 9 bases outside the gene matches. The CDR3 covers 13 residues. Germline values: CDR1 SGHTA, CDR2 FQGNSA. CDR3 protein: CASRSGDSLEAFF. The CDR3 DNA reads TGTGCCAGCAGGTCTGGGGACAGCCTCGAAGCTTTCTTT.

The V call is TRBV5-6, the J call TRBJ2-7, with 12 positions matching TRBD1. The V and J ends lost 4 bases and 12 bases, in that order; junction bases with no gene match: 14. The CDR3 contains 15 residues. CDR1 and CDR2 (germline): SGHDT, YYEEEE. The CDR3 protein is CASSPSGTGGKWGYF. The CDR3 DNA follows: TGTGCCAGCAGCCCTAGCGGGACAGGGGGCAAATGGGGGTACTTC.

This chain joins TRBV6-5 and TRBJ2-1; D unresolved. CDR3 size: 12 residues. The germline gives CDR1 MNHEY, CDR2 SVGAGI. V lost 4 bases and J lost 6, with 7 bases in between. The CDR3 nucleotides read TGTGCCAGCAGTTCTACGGTCAATGAGCAGTTCTTC. Amino acid sequence: CASSSTVNEQFF.

The chain employs TRBV15 and TRBJ2-5; 9 nucleotides match TRBD1. The CDR3 is 16 amino acids. Germline loops: CDR1 LNHNV, CDR2 YYDKDF (reference sequence). The V segment lost 5 bases and the J segment 5 bases; nucleotides outside the gene matches: 12. The CDR3 DNA is TGTGCCACCAGCCCACCCCGGGACAGGGTGACGGAGACCCAGTACTTC. Amino acids: CATSPPRDRVTETQYF.

The gene calls are TRBV11-2 and TRBJ2-5, with 8 bases fitting TRBD1. The V and J ends lost 1 base and 2 bases, in that order; junction bases with no gene match: 3. This CDR3 is built from 15 residues. Germline CDR1 is SGHAT and CDR2 is FQNNGV. DNA of the CDR3: TGTGCCAGCAGCTTAGTGACAGGGGCACAAGAGACCCAGTACTTC. This sequence encodes CASSLVTGAQETQYF. The entire variable domain, with the rest obtained from reference TRBV11-2 and TRBJ2-5, is as follows: EAGVAQSPRYKIIEKRQSVAFWCNPISGHATLYWYQQILGQGPKLLIQFQNNGVVDDSQLPKDRFSAERLKGVDSTLKIQPAKLEDSAVYLCASSLVTGAQETQYFGPGTRLLVL.

The count of this clone is one. The rearrangement links TRBV4-1 to TRBJ2-3, with 8 nucleotides matching TRBD1. The V and J ends lost 0 bases and 5 bases, in that order; junction bases with no gene match: 10. Germline V gene data show CDR1 as MGHRA and CDR2 as YSYEKL. The CDR3 totals 17 residues. The CDR3 DNA is TGCGCCAGCAGCCAAGATTGGAGGTCAGGGGGCAGAGATACGCAGTATTTT. The encoded protein is CASSQDWRSGGRDTQYF.

The chain employs TRBV7-9 and TRBJ2-5, with 7 bases that match TRBD1. The CDR3 has 12 amino acids. Germline-derived CDR1 and CDR2 are SEHNR and FQNEAQ (reference sequence). Trimming took 5 bases from V and 6 from J; bases not matched to a gene: 3. CDR3 in DNA: TGTGCCAGCAGCCCACAGGGGAAGACCCAGTACTTC. This translates into CASSPQGKTQYF.

J is TRBJ2-1 and V is TRBV7-3; 8 bases fit TRBD2. This CDR3 has 15 residues. The germline V gene encodes CDR1 SGHTA and CDR2 FQGTGA. Germline trimming cut 5 bases from V and 4 bases from J; bases unmatched to any gene: 7. This chain's CDR3 is CASSRGGSGYNEQFF. Here the CDR3 DNA reads TGTGCCAGCAGCCGGGGGGGTAGCGGATACAATGAGCAGTTCTTC.

The chain recombines TRBV5-1 with TRBJ2-7, with TRBD2 as a possible D gene (5 bases). This CDR3 contains 12 residues. Trimming cost V 3 bases and J 4 bases, with 8 bases left between them. Per the germline V gene, CDR1 is SGHRS and CDR2 is YFSETQ. The CDR3 sequence is CASSSPGYEQYF. CDR3 DNA sequence: TGCGCCAGCAGCTCGCCGGGGTACGAGCAGTACTTC.

The chain carries TRBV7-8 and TRBJ1-5, with a tentative D call TRBD1 (6 bases). From germline, CDR1 is SGHVS and CDR2 FQNEAQ. This CDR3 is 18 amino acids long. Trimming cost V 2 bases and J 1 base, with 18 bases left between them. CDR3 DNA sequence: TGTGCCAGCAGCTTAAGGGGGATCGGCCCGGTCAGCAATCAGCCCCAGCATTTT. Translated, it gives CASSLRGIGPVSNQPQHF.

The DNA of the CDR3 is TGTGCCAGCAGTTTAGGGACAGGATACAATGAGCAGTTCTTC. It codes for CASSLGTGYNEQFF. J is TRBJ2-1 and V is TRBV27, with 8 bases lining up with TRBD1. The V gene end was trimmed by 2 bases and the J gene end by 4 bases; junction bases not matched to a gene: 1. In germline, CDR1 is MNHEY, CDR2 SMNVEV (reference sequence). The CDR3 sequence is 14 residues long.

This clone was detected only once. V usage is TRBV7-3 and J usage is TRBJ2-7, with a tentative D call TRBD1 (6 bases). The ends were cut back, 0 bases at V and 6 bases at J, with 12 bases in the middle. From germline, CDR1 is SGHTA and CDR2 FQGTGA. This CDR3 has 14 residues. The DNA for the CDR3 is TGTGCCAGCAGCTTAACGGGTACAGGGCTCGAGCAGTACTTC. It yields the protein CASSLTGTGLEQYF.